These 17 T cell receptor beta chains share one sample of origin, sequenced in a study of T cell responses to AZD1222 COVID-19 vaccine (dated by TCRdb to the early 2020s). The time point label on this specimen signifies: baseline before first vaccination. Library construction relied on the immunoSEQ multiplex PCR assay. Sourced from immuneACCESS, this table was stored by TCRdb with only in-frame sequences that have V and J called. A share of the clones is absent; for the studies checked, an unresolved V gene accounts for under half, and the remainder has no known explanation. Across this sample there are 90,000 to 150,000 clones, with about nine tenths seen only once. Of the sample, 1% to 1.5% falls within the top ten clones. The sequencing used peripheral blood, collected on day 0 of AZD1222 vaccination. These receptors were obtained from an adult in good health.

This clone was picked up a small number of times. This chain joins TRBV6-1 and TRBJ1-4; D unresolved. Germline assignment: CDR1 MNHNS and CDR2 SASEGT. The CDR3 length is 16 residues. V was clipped by 4 bases and J by 5 bases, with 17 bases between them. CDR3 bases: TGTGCCAGCAGTGTGCCCCGATATGGGGAAAATGAAAAACTGTTTTTT. Translated: CASSVPRYGENEKLFF.

To note about this clone: This CDR3 fails to terminate in the conserved phenylalanine or tryptophan, so it likely reflects a read error. No DNA is shown, since the ends of the CDR3 on it are uncertain; the CDR3 is the one TCRdb lists. V and J are TRBV7-6 and TRBJ2-7; the tabulated D call, TRBD2, remains unverified against the DNA. Germline CDR1 is SGHVS and CDR2 is FNYEAQ. The CDR3 spans 11 residues, counting both ends. The CDR3 loop reads CASSAGGIVEC.

The rearrangement joins TRBV18 to TRBJ1-4, with D perhaps TRBD1 (6 bases). Germline V lookup: CDR1 KGHSH, CDR2 LQKENI. V was pared by 6 bases and J by 5 bases, with 10 bases between. This CDR3 spans 13 amino acids. CDR3 region: CASSGGQNEKLFF. The CDR3 coding sequence is TGTGCCAGCTCCGGGGGCCAGAATGAAAAACTGTTTTTT.

The V and J genes are TRBV5-4 and TRBJ1-2; a weak D match, TRBD1 (5 bases). Looked up from germline, CDR1 is SGHNT and CDR2 is YYREEE (reference sequence). Trimming cost V 0 bases and J 8 bases, with 14 bases left between them. There are 14 residues in the CDR3. The CDR3: CASSLAGDSGGYTF. As DNA, the CDR3 is TGTGCCAGCAGCTTGGCCGGGGACTCGGGGGGCTACACCTTC. Supplemented by reference TRBV5-4 and TRBJ1-2, the full variable domain reads ETGVTQSPTHLIKTRGQQVTLRCSSQSGHNTVSWYQQALGQGPQFIFQYYREEENGRGNFPPRFSGLQFPNYSSELNVNALELDDSALYLCASSLAGDSGGYTFGSGTRLTVV.

The chain has TRBV3-1 (or the pseudogene TRBV3-2) and TRBJ2-1; D ambiguous. The germline CDR1 and CDR2 sequences are LGHDT and YNNKEL (reference sequence). There are 16 residues in the CDR3. V was pared by 1 base and J by 0 bases, with 10 bases between. DNA for the CDR3: TGTGCCAGCAGCCAAGTAGCTGGAAGCTCCTACAATGAGCAGTTCTTC. It specifies CASSQVAGSSYNEQFF.

The J gene is TRBJ2-7, the V gene TRBV18, with D perhaps TRBD1 (5 bases). The CDR3 has 11 residues. Germline loops: CDR1 KGHSH, CDR2 LQKENI. Trimming took 6 bases from V and 4 from J, leaving 7 bases between them. CDR3 DNA sequence: TGTGCCAGCTCTCCAGGGTACGAGCAGTACTTC. Translation gives CASSPGYEQYF. Variable domain in full (rest from reference TRBV18 and TRBJ2-7): NAGVMQNPRHLVRRRGQEARLRCSPMKGHSHVYWYRQLPEEGLKFMVYLQKENIIDESGMPKERFSAEFPKEGPSILRIQQVVRGDSAAYFCASSPGYEQYFGPGTRLTVT.

The V and J genes are TRBV7-2 and TRBJ2-5; perhaps TRBD1 as D (5 bases). Trimming cost V 5 bases and J 5 bases, with 21 bases left between them. Germline CDR1 reads SGHTA; CDR2 reads FQGNSA. There are 16 residues in the CDR3. The CDR3 DNA sequence: TGTGCCAGCAGCCCAAGGAGTGGGGCCCCTTGGGAGACCCAGTACTTC. It yields the protein CASSPRSGAPWETQYF.

The chain's CDR3 is CASSGPSYEQYF. The CDR3 nucleotides are TGTGCCAGCAGTGGACCCTCCTACGAGCAGTACTTC. The gene calls are TRBV27 and TRBJ2-7; D gene ambiguous. Germline loops: CDR1 MNHEY, CDR2 SMNVEV (reference sequence). V shed 5 bases and J shed 0 bases, with 5 bases lying between them. This CDR3 is 12 amino acids long.

The count of this clone is one. The CDR3 nucleotides read TGTGCCAGCAGCTCTGCTGCAGGGGCCAGGACCGGGGAGCTGTTTTTT. It specifies CASSSAAGARTGELFF. The chain recombines TRBV5-6 with TRBJ2-2, with a tentative D call TRBD1 (6 bases). Trimming removed 3 bases from V and 5 bases from J, with 17 bases in between. Germline lookup yields CDR1 SGHDT and CDR2 YYEEEE. There are 16 residues in the CDR3.

The chain joins TRBV6-5 to TRBJ1-6, with no clear D. The CDR3 covers 15 residues. Germline V gene lookup returns CDR1 MNHEY and CDR2 SVGAGI. V lost 1 base and J lost 1, with 5 bases in between. The DNA for the CDR3 is TGTGCCAGCAGTTACTTGGGGTCCTATAATTCACCCCTCCACTTT. Translating it yields CASSYLGSYNSPLHF.

The V gene is TRBV20-1, the J gene TRBJ1-5; TRBD1 might be the D (6 bases). Trimming pared 3 bases from V and 4 bases from J, leaving 16 bases between. The germline gives CDR1 DFQATT, CDR2 SNEGSKA (reference sequence). The CDR3 totals 15 residues. The CDR3 DNA reads TGCAGTGCTAGTGAAAAGGGGGACGCAAATCAGCCCCAGCATTTT. Residues: CSASEKGDANQPQHF.

The chain combines TRBV6-6 with TRBJ1-5, with 7 bases aligning to TRBD1. The CDR3 loop spans 14 amino acids. With 5 bases clipped from V and 4 bases from J, the junction kept 5 bases outside the gene matches. Germline CDR1 reads MNHNY; CDR2 reads SVGAGI (reference sequence). This chain's CDR3 is CASSRTGKNQPQHF. The CDR3 coding sequence is TGTGCCAGCAGTAGGACAGGAAAAAATCAGCCCCAGCATTTT.

There are a few counts of this clone. The chain links TRBV30 to TRBJ1-2, with D tentatively TRBD1 (6 bases). From germline, CDR1 is GTSNPN and CDR2 SVGIG (reference sequence). Trimming cost V 1 base and J 4 bases, with 10 bases left between them. The CDR3 contains 13 residues. This chain's CDR3 is CAWSEGQFYGYTF. The CDR3 DNA reads TGTGCCTGGAGTGAGGGACAATTCTATGGCTACACCTTC.

The chain carries TRBV6-2 or TRBV6-3 and TRBJ2-1; D is unresolved. Germline V gene data show CDR1 as MNHEY and CDR2 as SVGEGT. The CDR3 totals 11 residues. V was cut by 5 bases and J by 8 bases, with 7 bases left in between. In DNA form, the CDR3 reads TGTGCCAGCAGTCAACGGGATGAGCAGTTCTTC. Translated, it gives CASSQRDEQFF.

The chain carries TRBV7-9 and TRBJ1-6, with D possibly being TRBD1 (5 bases). Germline V gene data show CDR1 as SEHNR and CDR2 as FQNEAQ (reference sequence). CDR3 length: 19 amino acids. V gave up 0 bases and J gave up 9 bases, with 24 bases separating them. The DNA of the CDR3 is TGTGCCAGCAGCTTAGCGTCCCCCCGACAGTTGCCCCAACTTTCACCCCTCCACTTT. It translates to CASSLASPRQLPQLSPLHF.

This clone was recorded once. The gene calls are TRBV18 and TRBJ1-1; possibly TRBD1 for D (5 bases). V lost 4 bases, J lost 2 bases, and 8 bases lay in between. The CDR3 contains 13 residues. The germline CDR1 and CDR2 sequences are KGHSH and LQKENI. The CDR3 here is CASSRQGNTEAFF. CDR3 nucleotide sequence: TGTGCCAGCTCACGGCAGGGTAACACTGAAGCTTTCTTT. The variable domain in full, with the rest retrieved from reference TRBV18 and TRBJ1-1, is NAGVMQNPRHLVRRRGQEARLRCSPMKGHSHVYWYRQLPEEGLKFMVYLQKENIIDESGMPKERFSAEFPKEGPSILRIQQVVRGDSAAYFCASSRQGNTEAFFGQGTRLTVV.

The chain recombines TRBV6-2 or TRBV6-3 with TRBJ2-3; 10 bases match TRBD1. Trimming removed 5 bases from V and 0 bases from J; junction bases left unmatched: 8. Germline V CDR1 and CDR2: MNHEY, SVGEGT. This CDR3 is built from 17 residues. This CDR3 reads CASSRTGGSLSTDTQYF. The DNA of the CDR3 is TGTGCCAGCAGTAGGACAGGGGGAAGTCTAAGCACAGATACGCAGTATTTT.